One sample yielded the 8 T cell receptor beta chains listed below, sequenced in a study of OX40 agonist ivuxolimab in advanced cancers. Clones were sequenced by immunoSEQ multiplex PCR, and TCRdb holds only the in-frame ones, with some missing. The sample includes tens of thousands of clones, around 84% of them seen just once. Sample: CD4+ or CD8+ T cells sorted from blood, taken in a trial of the OX40 agonist ivuxolimab. These TCRs come from an adult with an advanced solid tumor such as melanoma, head and neck, liver or kidney cancer.

This clone was observed once. V and J are TRBV5-1 and TRBJ1-4; D not resolved. Germline loops: CDR1 SGHRS, CDR2 YFSETQ. Trimming stripped 0 bases from V and 3 bases from J, with 6 bases between. This CDR3 region has 14 residues. The chain's CDR3 is CASSLDIANEKLFF. Written as DNA, the CDR3 is TGCGCCAGCAGCTTGGACATCGCTAATGAAAAACTGTTTTTT.

This sequence joins TRBV7-2 and TRBJ2-3; 7 bases line up with TRBD2. CDR3 length: 14 amino acids. Trimming at V came to 8 bases and at J to 5 bases, leaving 10 bases not matched to a gene. CDR1 and CDR2 (germline): SGHTA, FQGNSA. CDR3 in DNA: TGTGCCAGCGATGGGAGGGCCCTCGTAGATACGCAGTATTTT. It yields the protein CASDGRALVDTQYF.

DNA of the CDR3: TGTGCCACCAGCAGAACTAGCGGGAGTCTGAAGCAGTTCTTC. Protein product: CATSRTSGSLKQFF. The V call is TRBV15, the J call TRBJ2-1, with 11 positions matching TRBD2. The J segment lost 11 bases and the V segment lost 2 bases, leaving 5 bases of the junction unmatched. CDR1 and CDR2 from the germline V gene are LNHNV and YYDKDF (reference sequence). The CDR3 extends over 14 amino acids.

This chain links TRBV6-8 with TRBJ2-5; 9 nucleotides line up with TRBD1. Germline lookup yields CDR1 MNHGY and CDR2 SAAAGT. Germline trimming cut 0 bases from V and 5 bases from J; bases unmatched to any gene: 10. This CDR3 is built from 17 residues. The CDR3 loop is CASSYSNRDRDGETQYF. In nucleotides, the CDR3 is TGTGCCAGCAGTTACTCGAACCGGGACAGGGACGGGGAGACCCAGTACTTC.

This clone was observed a few times. CDR3 sequence reads: CAISDLNRGRNTIYF. CDR3 coding DNA: TGTGCCATCAGTGATTTAAACAGGGGACGAAACACCATATATTTT. The J gene is TRBJ1-3, the V gene TRBV10-3; TRBD1 matches 7 bases. The junction had 7 bases not matched to a gene; V was cut back by 3 bases and J by 5 bases. The CDR3 has 15 amino acids. The germline gives CDR1 ENHRY, CDR2 SYGVKD.

The chain has TRBV7-9 and TRBJ1-1; possible D gene TRBD1, 6 bases. V was pared by 5 bases and J by 4 bases, with 14 bases between. The CDR3 length is 14 residues. Germline V gives CDR1 SEHNR, CDR2 FQNEAQ (reference sequence). The CDR3 sequence is CASSLDRSSTEAFF. The CDR3 nucleotides read TGTGCCAGCAGCCTCGACAGGTCGAGCACTGAAGCTTTCTTT.

The rearrangement uses TRBV7-3 and TRBJ2-6, with D perhaps matching TRBD2 (5 bases). Trimming stripped 3 bases from V and 4 bases from J, with 10 bases between. The length of the CDR3 is 15 residues. Germline V gene lookup returns CDR1 SGHTA and CDR2 FQGTGA. The CDR3 coding sequence is TGTGCCAGCAGCTTGAGCGGCACCGGGGCCAACGTCCTGACTTTC. Its translation: CASSLSGTGANVLTF.

The chain is built from TRBV30 and TRBJ1-4; D call uncertain. Germline V CDR1 and CDR2: GTSNPN, SVGIG (reference sequence). This CDR3 is built from 13 residues. Trimming removed 7 bases at V and 6 bases at J, with 15 bases between. The CDR3 nucleotides are TGTGCCTTCTCCGGCTTCCTCTATGAAAAACTGTTTTTT. This codes for CAFSGFLYEKLFF.